This note documents a single T cell receptor (beta chain) sequence. The data belong to a study of control samples from healthy donors and cancer patients. V was trimmed by 7 bases and J by 6 bases, leaving 16 bases between them. Germline loops: CDR1 LNHDA, CDR2 SQIVND (reference sequence). CDR3 length: 15 amino acids. Generated by immunoSEQ multiplex PCR, the TCRdb table keeps only in-frame clones and is missing some. The profile shows around 100,000 clones, 88% of them singletons. The specimen was blood. This chain joins TRBV19 and TRBJ1-6; no clear D. The receptor was derived from a man aged 25-40 years in good health. This chain's CDR3 is CASKLKGVGNSPLHF. Here the CDR3 DNA reads TGTGCCAGTAAACTCAAGGGAGTCGGTAATTCACCCCTCCACTTT.